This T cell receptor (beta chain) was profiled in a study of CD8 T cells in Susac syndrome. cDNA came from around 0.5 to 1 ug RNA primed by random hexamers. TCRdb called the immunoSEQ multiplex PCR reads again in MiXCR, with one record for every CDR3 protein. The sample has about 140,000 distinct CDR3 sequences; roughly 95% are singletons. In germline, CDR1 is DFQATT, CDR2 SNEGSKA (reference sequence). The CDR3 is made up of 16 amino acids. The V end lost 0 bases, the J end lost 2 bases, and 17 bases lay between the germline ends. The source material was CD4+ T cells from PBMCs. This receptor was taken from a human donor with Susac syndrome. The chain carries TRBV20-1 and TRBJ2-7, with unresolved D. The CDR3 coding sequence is TGCAGTGCTAGAGACCCCCTCCCCGAGACCGCCTACGAGCAGTACTTC. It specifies CSARDPLPETAYEQYF.